A single sample gave rise to the 19 T cell receptor beta chains below, sequenced in a study of OX40 agonist ivuxolimab in advanced cancers. This table comes from immunoSEQ multiplex PCR, and its TCRdb copy is limited to in-frame clones, with some not included. The sample consists of about 78,000 clones, approximately 90% of them appearing once. Sequenced material: CD4+ or CD8+ T cells sorted from blood, taken in a trial of the OX40 agonist ivuxolimab. All receptors derive from an adult with an advanced solid tumor such as melanoma, head and neck, liver or kidney cancer.

The V gene is TRBV18, the J gene TRBJ2-2; D may be TRBD1 (6 bases). This CDR3 comprises 16 residues. V was clipped by 0 bases and J by 4 bases, with 12 bases between them. CDR1 is KGHSH, CDR2 LQKENI, per germline. CDR3 protein: CASSPPGARSTGELFF. CDR3 sequence (DNA): TGTGCCAGCTCACCACCGGGGGCTAGAAGCACCGGGGAGCTGTTTTTT.

This chain links TRBV19 with TRBJ2-6; D may be TRBD1 (6 bases). The germline V gene has CDR1 LNHDA and CDR2 SQIVND (reference sequence). The CDR3 extends over 19 amino acids. The ends were cut back, 1 base at V and 1 base at J, with 17 bases in the middle. In DNA form, the CDR3 reads TGTGCCAGTAGTATAGCGGGACACCTCGAAGGGTCTGGGGCCAACGTCCTGACTTTC. Translating it yields CASSIAGHLEGSGANVLTF.

The J gene is TRBJ2-7, the V gene TRBV4-2; 12 nucleotides agree with TRBD1. The germline CDR1 and CDR2 sequences are LGHNA and YNFKEQ. Unmatched junction bases numbered 7, after V lost 0 bases and J lost 7 bases. The CDR3 has 16 residues. The CDR3, as DNA: TGTGCCAGCAGCCAAGATCGGGGACAGGGGGCGGGAGAGCAGTACTTC. It is translated as CASSQDRGQGAGEQYF.

This clone was detected once. J is TRBJ2-3 and V is TRBV10-3; D perhaps matches TRBD2 (7 bases). This CDR3 region has 17 residues. V lost 1 base and J 0 bases, leaving 14 bases between the germline ends. From germline, CDR1 is ENHRY and CDR2 SYGVKD. The DNA of the CDR3 is TGTGCCATCAGTGAGTATCGAGGCGGGGGCAGCACAGATACGCAGTATTTT. Translated: CAISEYRGGGSTDTQYF.

V gene TRBV4-2 combines with J gene TRBJ2-7; TRBD1 matches 9 bases. Germline V gene data show CDR1 as LGHNA and CDR2 as YNFKEQ. The CDR3 runs to 17 residues. The junction had 11 bases not matched to a gene; V was cut back by 4 bases and J by 1 base. Here the CDR3 DNA reads TGTGCCAGCAGCCGGGACAGGGCTGAAATTGGATCCTACGAGCAGTACTTC. It yields the protein CASSRDRAEIGSYEQYF.

This rearrangement joins TRBV19 to TRBJ2-5; 7 bases line up with TRBD1. CDR3 length: 12 amino acids. From germline, CDR1 is LNHDA and CDR2 SQIVND (reference sequence). V shed 8 bases and J 4 bases; nucleotides not matched to a gene: 4. DNA for the CDR3: TGTGCCAGTCACGACAGGGTAGAGACCCAGTACTTC. Its translation: CASHDRVETQYF.

The J gene is TRBJ1-5, the V gene TRBV6-1; 10 bases are shared with TRBD1. The CDR3 runs to 14 residues. Germline V CDR1 and CDR2: MNHNS, SASEGT. Trimming at V came to 8 bases and at J to 6 bases, leaving 7 bases not matched to a gene. The CDR3 sequence is CASRDRGPSQPQHF. The CDR3 region has the DNA TGTGCCAGCCGCGACAGGGGGCCAAGTCAGCCCCAGCATTTT.

The V and J genes are TRBV5-1 and TRBJ2-3; no clear D gene. Per germline, CDR1 SGHRS and CDR2 YFSETQ. The CDR3 has 16 residues. The V end lost 1 base, the J end lost 0 bases, and 12 bases lay between the germline ends. The CDR3 loop reads CASSLNGGLSTDTQYF. CDR3 in DNA: TGCGCCAGCAGCTTGAATGGCGGTCTCAGCACAGATACGCAGTATTTT.

V gene TRBV12-5 combines with J gene TRBJ2-1; a weak D match, TRBD2 (5 bases). CDR3 size: 17 residues. Trimming removed 2 bases from V and 0 bases from J, with 14 bases in between. Germline CDR1 and CDR2: LGHNT and FRNRAP. This CDR3 reads CASGLPRAGGSYNEQFF. CDR3 nucleotides: TGTGCTAGTGGTTTGCCTCGGGCGGGCGGCTCCTACAATGAGCAGTTCTTC.

This clone occurred once. CDR3 bases: TGTGCCAGCAGTGAATTTGCCAGTGCGAACACCGGGGAGCTGTTTTTT. Translating gives CASSEFASANTGELFF. This rearrangement joins TRBV25-1 to TRBJ2-2, with D unclear. The V end was cut by 1 base, the J end by 0 bases, with 9 bases between. Per germline, CDR1 MGHDK and CDR2 SYGVNS. The CDR3 is 16 residues long.

The chain joins TRBV5-1 to TRBJ2-3; 7 bases match TRBD1. Trimming at V came to 4 bases and at J to 0 bases, leaving 11 bases not matched to a gene. From germline, CDR1 is SGHRS and CDR2 YFSETQ. This CDR3 spans 17 amino acids. CDR3 coding DNA: TGCGCCAGCAGCCTGAGCCGGGGACAGTCTAGCACAGATACGCAGTATTTT. It specifies CASSLSRGQSSTDTQYF.

CDR3 sequence reads: CASSRRPGWQTEAFF. The CDR3 DNA follows: TGCGCCAGCAGTCGACGACCCGGGTGGCAAACTGAAGCTTTCTTT. V gene TRBV5-1 combines with J gene TRBJ1-1; D call uncertain. Germline lookup yields CDR1 SGHRS and CDR2 YFSETQ. The length of the CDR3 is 15 residues. V was cut by 5 bases and J by 5 bases, with 19 bases left in between.

The gene calls are TRBV18 and TRBJ1-5; D is ambiguous. Deletions cut 2 bases from V and 6 bases from J, with 8 bases between. The CDR3 loop spans 13 amino acids. The germline gives CDR1 KGHSH, CDR2 LQKENI. DNA of the CDR3: TGTGCCAGCTCACCAACTGTTGGTCAGCCCCAGCATTTT. It encodes CASSPTVGQPQHF.

The chain recombines TRBV6-6 with TRBJ1-5, with 7 bases matching TRBD1. The trim removed 2 bases at V and 4 bases at J, leaving 2 bases unmatched. CDR3 length: 14 amino acids. Germline V gene lookup returns CDR1 MNHNY and CDR2 SVGAGI (reference sequence). The CDR3 region is CASSYDRVNQPQHF. As DNA, the CDR3 is TGTGCCAGCAGTTACGACAGGGTGAATCAGCCCCAGCATTTT.

The CDR3 sequence: CASSLLAGVYEQYF. The DNA for the CDR3 is TGTGCCAGCAGTTTACTAGCGGGAGTGTACGAGCAGTACTTC. This chain joins TRBV28 and TRBJ2-7, with 10 bases that match TRBD2. The CDR3 has 14 residues. The V and J ends lost 2 bases and 4 bases, in that order; junction bases with no gene match: 2. CDR1 is MDHEN and CDR2 is SYDVKM in the germline V gene. The entire variable domain, with the rest obtained from reference TRBV28 and TRBJ2-7, is as follows: DVKVTQSSRYLVKRTGEKVFLECVQDMDHENMFWYRQDPGLGLRLIYFSYDVKMKEKGDIPEGYSVSREKKERFSLILESASTNQTSMYLCASSLLAGVYEQYFGPGTRLTVT.

V gene TRBV6-1 combines with J gene TRBJ2-5, with 11 bases matching TRBD2. Per the germline V gene, CDR1 is MNHNS and CDR2 is SASEGT. V shed 3 bases, J shed 5 bases, and the junction held 5 bases outside the gene matches. The CDR3 sequence is 15 residues long. DNA of the CDR3: TGTGCCAGCAGTGAGACTAGCGGGGCCCGGGAGACCCAGTACTTC. Protein: CASSETSGARETQYF.

The rearrangement links TRBV18 to TRBJ2-6; the match to TRBD1 covers 10 bases. Germline CDR1 and CDR2: KGHSH and LQKENI. J lost 4 bases, V lost 6 bases, and 3 bases had no gene match. This CDR3 spans 15 amino acids. CDR3 sequence: CASSGTGAGANVLTF. The CDR3 DNA sequence: TGTGCCAGCTCTGGGACAGGGGCCGGGGCCAACGTCCTGACTTTC.

A remark on this clone: One junction end does not reproduce the germline sequence, and a read error may be involved. The chain joins TRBV7-7 to TRBJ2-5, with 7 bases lining up with TRBD2. Per the germline V gene, CDR1 is SSHAT and CDR2 is FNYEAQ (reference sequence). The length of the CDR3 is 14 residues. Here the CDR3 reads CASSLGAGDGTQYF. The CDR3 DNA follows: TGTGCTAGCAGCTTAGGCGCGGGGGACGGGACCCAGTACTTC.

This clone appeared a single time. The chain links TRBV5-1 to TRBJ1-4; D is perhaps TRBD1 (6 bases). V was cut by 0 bases and J by 8 bases, with 20 bases left in between. Germline V gene lookup returns CDR1 SGHRS and CDR2 YFSETQ. This CDR3 region has 17 residues. The CDR3 sequence is CASSLEVLDRSGEKLFF. CDR3 DNA: TGCGCCAGCAGCTTGGAAGTCTTGGACAGATCTGGCGAAAAACTGTTTTTT.